This T cell receptor (beta chain) was recovered during a study of T cells expressing NK-cell markers. Study in general: It was sorted CD3+CD56-NKG2C+, CD3+CD56+NKG2C- and CD3+CD56+NKG2C+ T cells that provided the TCR beta repertoires. With respect to HCMV, most of the eight sequenced donors were seropositive, and one was seronegative.

Libraries used 5'RACE template switching adding universal primer site and UMIs. TCRdb reprocessed the 5' RACE reads, with one entry per CDR3 protein and no DNA. This repertoire includes almost 450,000 distinct CDR3 sequences. CDR1 and CDR2 from the germline V gene are MNHEY and SVGAGI. The CDR3 covers 17 residues. This chain connects TRBV6-5 to TRBJ2-6. This sequence was found in a woman aged 18 to 69 in good health. The sample was blood T cells: a sorted CD56 or NKG2C T cell subset, CD4+ or CD8+ T cells, or bulk PBMC T cells (not recorded which). This CDR3 reads CASSSVGVISGANVLTF.